These 11 T cell receptor beta chains were all obtained from the same sample, sequenced in a study of OX40 agonist ivuxolimab in advanced cancers. Using immunoSEQ multiplex PCR, the repertoire was profiled, and TCRdb retains in-frame clones only, with some absent. The sample carries approximately 89,000 clones, about 83% recorded once. Material: CD4+ or CD8+ T cells sorted from blood, obtained in a trial of the OX40 agonist ivuxolimab. The origin of the receptors is an adult with an advanced solid tumor such as melanoma, head and neck, liver or kidney cancer.

V and J are TRBV7-3 and TRBJ2-5; no reliable D call. Germline V gives CDR1 SGHTA, CDR2 FQGTGA. Trimming took 2 bases from V and 1 from J, leaving 8 bases between them. This CDR3 is 14 amino acids long. Here the CDR3 reads CASSLVITQETQYF. CDR3 nucleotides: TGTGCCAGCAGCTTAGTAATTACCCAAGAGACCCAGTACTTC.

This clone was counted only a few times. DNA of the CDR3: TGTGCCAGCAGCTCGACAGTGGATTATGGCTACACCTTC. Amino acids: CASSSTVDYGYTF. This chain uses TRBV5-6 with TRBJ1-2; weak D call: TRBD1 (5 bases). From germline, CDR1 is SGHDT and CDR2 YYEEEE. The CDR3 runs 13 residues. Trimming left V 3 bases short and J 5 bases short, with 11 bases between.

The chain carries TRBV11-2 and TRBJ2-7; 10 bases match TRBD1. Germline V gene sequence: CDR1 SGHAT, CDR2 FQNNGV. V lost 4 bases and J lost 2; bases outside the gene matches: 5. The CDR3 loop spans 15 amino acids. DNA for the CDR3: TGTGCCAGCAGCTCCCCGGACAGGGGGACCTACGAGCAGTACTTC. Its translation is CASSSPDRGTYEQYF.

This chain joins TRBV4-1 and TRBJ2-5; 11 bases are shared with TRBD2. CDR1 MGHRA and CDR2 YSYEKL come from the germline V gene. V was pared by 0 bases and J by 4 bases, with 13 bases of the junction left unmatched. This CDR3 is built from 19 residues. In nucleotides, the CDR3 is TGCGCCAGCAGCCAAGATAGGTGGATTAGCGGGGGGGCCGGAGAGACCCAGTACTTC. Its protein is CASSQDRWISGGAGETQYF.

This clone has only one observation. The chain uses TRBV5-1 and TRBJ1-1; unclear D gene. From germline, CDR1 is SGHRS and CDR2 YFSETQ. With 3 bases removed from V and 1 base from J, the gap between germline ends came to 7 bases. This CDR3 spans 13 amino acids. The CDR3 nucleotides are TGCGCCAGCAGCTGGTCCCCGAACACTGAAGCTTTCTTT. Protein sequence: CASSWSPNTEAFF.

The chain links TRBV19 to TRBJ2-4; TRBD1 aligns across 10 bases. This CDR3 contains 15 residues. The ends lost 6 bases at V and 7 bases at J; junction bases unmatched: 9. The germline V gene has CDR1 LNHDA and CDR2 SQIVND (reference sequence). The CDR3 region is CASSPGTGDSNIQYF. The CDR3 DNA reads TGTGCCAGTAGCCCAGGGACAGGGGATAGCAACATTCAGTACTTC.

V and J are TRBV7-8 and TRBJ2-5; TRBD2 matches at 8 bases. Unmatched junction bases numbered 17, after V lost 5 bases and J lost 0 bases. The CDR3 covers 19 residues. Germline lookup yields CDR1 SGHVS and CDR2 FQNEAQ. The CDR3 bases are TGTGCCAGCAGCCACGAGCCGGGACTAGTGGGGGCGTACCAAGAGACCCAGTACTTC. Its protein is CASSHEPGLVGAYQETQYF.

This clone was counted between two and nine times. This sequence joins TRBV4-1 and TRBJ1-2; D is ambiguous. V was shortened by 5 bases and J by 0 bases, with 13 bases between the two germline ends. Germline V lookup: CDR1 MGHRA, CDR2 YSYEKL. CDR3 size: 15 residues. The CDR3 bases are TGCGCCAGCAGCTCCGTAAAGCAGCCTAACTATGGCTACACCTTC. Translated, it gives CASSSVKQPNYGYTF.

This chain joins TRBV10-3 and TRBJ1-1, with D unclear. The CDR3 has 12 amino acids. Germline V gene lookup returns CDR1 ENHRY and CDR2 SYGVKD. V was shortened by 11 bases and J by 4 bases, with 14 bases between the two germline ends. Written as DNA, the CDR3 is TGTGCCTCCTCCCCAGATCTCACTGAAGCTTTCTTT. This encodes CASSPDLTEAFF.

The chain is built from TRBV21-1 and TRBJ1-1; TRBD1 reflects the table's D call only, with no check against the DNA. TRBV21-1 is labeled a pseudogene. There are 16 residues in the CDR3. In nucleotides, the CDR3 is TGTGCCAGCAGCTCCACACAGGGGGAAATGAACACTGAAGCTTTCTTT. It is translated as CASSSTQGEMNTEAFF.

The rearrangement links TRBV2 to TRBJ1-2, with no clear D. CDR3 length: 12 residues. V was pared by 3 bases and J by 1 base, with 3 bases between. CDR1 is SNHLY and CDR2 is FYNNEI in the germline V gene. The chain's CDR3 is CASSDSNYGYTF. In DNA form, the CDR3 reads TGTGCCAGCAGTGACAGTAACTATGGCTACACCTTC.